This TCR beta chain was sequenced for a study of T cell responses to AZD1222 COVID-19 vaccine. In the study overall: Investigators merged groups given second doses at roughly 4 or roughly 12 weeks.

Notes on this clone: Antigen unknown.

Assay used: immunoSEQ multiplex PCR; TCRdb lists only in-frame clones, some missing. The repertoire holds 130,000 to 150,000 clones, with around 91% as singletons. The CDR3 contains 13 residues. The germline V gene encodes CDR1 SGDLS and CDR2 YYNGEE. Trimming shortened V by 7 bases and J by 5 bases, and 12 bases separated the two germline ends. General observations from the study: Spike-specific TCR breadth and depth rose after two AZD1222 doses. Reportedly, nearly half of unique spike TCRs recognized epitopes outside B.1.351/B.1.1.7 mutations.

The rearrangement uses TRBV9 and TRBJ1-4; D is perhaps TRBD1 (5 bases). The clonotype was recovered from an adult in good health. The source material was peripheral blood, sampled on day 0 of AZD1222 vaccination. Here the CDR3 reads CASSPGRNEKLFF. CDR3 sequence (DNA): TGTGCCAGCTCCCCGGGACGGAATGAAAAACTGTTTTTT. The whole variable domain, filled in from reference TRBV9 and TRBJ1-4, reads DSGVTQTPKHLITATGQRVTLRCSPRSGDLSVYWYQQSLDQGLQFLIQYYNGEERAKGNILERFSAQQFPDLHSELNLSSLELGDSALYFCASSPGRNEKLFFGSGTQLSVL.